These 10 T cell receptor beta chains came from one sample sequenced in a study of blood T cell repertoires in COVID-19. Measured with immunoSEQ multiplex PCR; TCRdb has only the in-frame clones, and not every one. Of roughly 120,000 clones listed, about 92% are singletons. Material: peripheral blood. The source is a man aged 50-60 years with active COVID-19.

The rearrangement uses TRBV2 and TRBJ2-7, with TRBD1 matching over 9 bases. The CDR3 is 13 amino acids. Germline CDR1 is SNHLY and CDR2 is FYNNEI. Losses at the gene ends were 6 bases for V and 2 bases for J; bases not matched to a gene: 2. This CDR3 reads CASSRDRAYEQYV. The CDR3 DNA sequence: TGTGCCAGCAGCCGGGACAGGGCCTACGAGCAGTACGTC.

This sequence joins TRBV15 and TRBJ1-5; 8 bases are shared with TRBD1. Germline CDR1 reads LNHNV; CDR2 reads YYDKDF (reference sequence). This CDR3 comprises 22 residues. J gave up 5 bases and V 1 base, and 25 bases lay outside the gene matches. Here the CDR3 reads CATSRVGSGYDRGRGGDQPQHF. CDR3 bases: TGTGCCACCAGCAGAGTAGGATCTGGGTACGACAGGGGAAGAGGCGGAGATCAGCCCCAGCATTTT.

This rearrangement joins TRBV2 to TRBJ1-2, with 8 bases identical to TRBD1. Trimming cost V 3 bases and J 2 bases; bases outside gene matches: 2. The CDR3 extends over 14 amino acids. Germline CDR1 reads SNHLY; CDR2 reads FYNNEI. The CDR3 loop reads CASSEDRVNYGYTF. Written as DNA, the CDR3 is TGTGCCAGCAGTGAGGACAGGGTGAACTATGGCTACACCTTC.

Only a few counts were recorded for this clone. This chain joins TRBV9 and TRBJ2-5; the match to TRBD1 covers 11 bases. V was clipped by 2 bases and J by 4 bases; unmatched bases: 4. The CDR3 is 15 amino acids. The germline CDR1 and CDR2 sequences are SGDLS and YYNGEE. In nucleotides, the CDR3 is TGTGCCAGCAGCGTTGGACAGGGGGCTGGAGAGACCCAGTACTTC. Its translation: CASSVGQGAGETQYF.

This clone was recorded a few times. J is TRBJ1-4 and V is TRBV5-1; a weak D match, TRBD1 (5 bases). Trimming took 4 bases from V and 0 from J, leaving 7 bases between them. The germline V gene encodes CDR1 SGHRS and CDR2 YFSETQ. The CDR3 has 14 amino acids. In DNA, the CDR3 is TGCGCCAGCAGCCAAGGGGCAACTAATGAAAAACTGTTTTTT. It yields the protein CASSQGATNEKLFF.

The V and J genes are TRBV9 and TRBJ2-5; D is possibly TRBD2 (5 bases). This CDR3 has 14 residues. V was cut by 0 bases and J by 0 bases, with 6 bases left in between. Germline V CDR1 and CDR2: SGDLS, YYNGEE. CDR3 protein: CASSVGGYQETQYF. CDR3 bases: TGTGCCAGCAGCGTAGGCGGGTACCAAGAGACCCAGTACTTC.

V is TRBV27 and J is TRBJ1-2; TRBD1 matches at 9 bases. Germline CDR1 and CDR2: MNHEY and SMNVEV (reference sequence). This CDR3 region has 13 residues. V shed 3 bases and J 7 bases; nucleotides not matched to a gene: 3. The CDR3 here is CASSFQGQGGYTF. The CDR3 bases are TGTGCCAGCAGTTTTCAGGGACAGGGTGGCTACACCTTC.

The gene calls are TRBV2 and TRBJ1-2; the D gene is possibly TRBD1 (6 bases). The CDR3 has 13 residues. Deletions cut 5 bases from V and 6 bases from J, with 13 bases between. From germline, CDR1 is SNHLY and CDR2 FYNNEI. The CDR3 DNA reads TGTGCCAGCAGTCCCACAGGGTATGATGGCTACACCTTC. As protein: CASSPTGYDGYTF.

The CDR3 sequence is CASSLAAGNEQYV. CDR3 sequence (DNA): TGTGCCAGCAGCTTAGCGGCAGGGAACGAGCAGTACGTC. The rearrangement uses TRBV11-3 and TRBJ2-7; a weak D match, TRBD1 (5 bases). Looked up from germline, CDR1 is SGHNT and CDR2 is YENEEA. The CDR3 contains 13 residues. Deletions cut 1 base from V and 5 bases from J, with 9 bases between.

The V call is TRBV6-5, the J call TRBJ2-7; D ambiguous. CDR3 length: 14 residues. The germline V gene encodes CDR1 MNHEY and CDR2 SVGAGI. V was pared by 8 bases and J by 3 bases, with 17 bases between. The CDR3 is CASSLEPGGYEQYV. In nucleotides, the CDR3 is TGTGCCAGCTCCTTGGAGCCCGGTGGCTACGAGCAGTACGTC.